The source of this T cell receptor (beta chain) is a study of shared clonotypes between healthy human individuals. The overall study: Donors, aged 18 to 49, were two women and a few men.

Concerning this clone: Its antigen remains unidentified.

Using approximately 200 ng DNA, tens of thousands of T cell genomes, the sorted-subset replicate PCRs were run. Generated by immunoSEQ multiplex PCR, the TCRdb table keeps only in-frame clones and is missing some. The sample holds over a million clones, under 80% seen once. Study findings and constraints: Sequencing of the sorted subsets was shown by rarefaction to be incomplete despite large depth. Roughly 5% of naive CD4 clonotypes were shared across a few donors.

Germline-derived CDR1 and CDR2 are SNHLY and FYNNEI. This CDR3 spans 13 amino acids. V was pared by 10 bases and J by 0 bases, with 12 bases between. The genes are TRBV2 and TRBJ1-2, with D perhaps matching TRBD1 (6 bases). Sample: memory CD4+ T cells sorted from blood. Subset meaning: CD45RA-negative fraction. This clonotype was sampled from a man between 18 and 35 years old in good health. The CDR3 nucleotides read TGTGCCAACGGACAGCTAACTAACTATGGCTACACCTTC. Its translation is CANGQLTNYGYTF.